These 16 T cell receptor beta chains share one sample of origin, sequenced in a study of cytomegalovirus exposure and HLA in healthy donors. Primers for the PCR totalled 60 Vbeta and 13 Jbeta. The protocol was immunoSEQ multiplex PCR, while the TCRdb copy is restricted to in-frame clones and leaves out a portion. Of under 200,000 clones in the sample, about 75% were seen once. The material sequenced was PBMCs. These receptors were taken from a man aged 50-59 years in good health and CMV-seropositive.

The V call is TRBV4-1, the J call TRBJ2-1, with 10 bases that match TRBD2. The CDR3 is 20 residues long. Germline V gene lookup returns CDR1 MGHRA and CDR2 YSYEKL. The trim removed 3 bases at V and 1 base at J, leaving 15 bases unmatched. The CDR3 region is CASSHLGAGGYPISYNEQFF. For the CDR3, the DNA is TGCGCCAGCAGCCATCTTGGAGCGGGGGGGTACCCTATATCCTACAATGAGCAGTTCTTC.

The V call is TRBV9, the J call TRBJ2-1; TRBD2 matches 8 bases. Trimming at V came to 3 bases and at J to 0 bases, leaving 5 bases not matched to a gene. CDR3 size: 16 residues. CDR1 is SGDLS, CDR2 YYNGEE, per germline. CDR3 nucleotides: TGTGCCAGCAGCGCCGGGGGGGGGCCCTCCTACAATGAGCAGTTCTTC. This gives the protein CASSAGGGPSYNEQFF.

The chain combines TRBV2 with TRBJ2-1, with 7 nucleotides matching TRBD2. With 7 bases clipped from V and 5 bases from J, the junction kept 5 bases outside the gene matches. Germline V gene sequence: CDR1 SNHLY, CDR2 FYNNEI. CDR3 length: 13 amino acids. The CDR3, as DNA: TGTGCCAGCAATTGGGGGACTAACAATGAGCAGTTCTTC. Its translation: CASNWGTNNEQFF. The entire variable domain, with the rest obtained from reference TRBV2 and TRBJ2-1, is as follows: EPEVTQTPSHQVTQMGQEVILRCVPISNHLYFYWYRQILGQKVEFLVSFYNNEISEKSEIFDDQFSVERPDGSNFTLKIRSTKLEDSAMYFCASNWGTNNEQFFGPGTRLTVL.

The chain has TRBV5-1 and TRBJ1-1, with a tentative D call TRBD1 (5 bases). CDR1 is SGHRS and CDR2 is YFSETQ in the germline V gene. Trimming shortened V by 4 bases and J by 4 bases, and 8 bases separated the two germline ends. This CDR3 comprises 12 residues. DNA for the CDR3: TGCGCCAGCAGCCTAAGGGGCACTGAAGCTTTCTTT. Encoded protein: CASSLRGTEAFF.

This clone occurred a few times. The CDR3 DNA follows: TGTGCCAGCAGTGGACAGGGCAGAGCCTATAATTCACCCCTCCACTTT. Amino acid sequence: CASSGQGRAYNSPLHF. This chain uses TRBV6-1 with TRBJ1-6; 7 bases are a match to TRBD1. The CDR3 is 16 residues long. CDR1 and CDR2 (germline): MNHNS, SASEGT. V lost 4 bases to trimming and J lost 2 bases; unmatched junction nucleotides: 5.

For the CDR3, the DNA is TGTGCCAGCAGCCAAGACTCAGCGCGTGAAAAACTGTTTTTT. This sequence encodes CASSQDSAREKLFF. The J gene is TRBJ1-4, the V gene TRBV4-2; D unclear. The germline V gene has CDR1 LGHNA and CDR2 YNFKEQ. The CDR3 runs 14 residues. Trimming removed 0 bases from V and 7 bases from J, with 9 bases in between.

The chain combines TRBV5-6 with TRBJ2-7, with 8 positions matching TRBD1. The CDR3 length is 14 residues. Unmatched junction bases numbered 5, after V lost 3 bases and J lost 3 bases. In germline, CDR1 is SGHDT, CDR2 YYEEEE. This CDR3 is CASSWGTGDYEQYF. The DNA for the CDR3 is TGTGCCAGCAGCTGGGGGACAGGCGACTACGAGCAGTACTTC.

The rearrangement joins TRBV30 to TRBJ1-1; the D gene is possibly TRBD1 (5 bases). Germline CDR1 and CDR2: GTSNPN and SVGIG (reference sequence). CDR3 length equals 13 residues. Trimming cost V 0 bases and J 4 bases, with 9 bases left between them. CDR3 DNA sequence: TGTGCCTGGAGTGTCCGGAGGGGCACTGAAGCTTTCTTT. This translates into CAWSVRRGTEAFF. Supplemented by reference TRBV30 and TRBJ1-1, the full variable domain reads SQTIHQWPATLVQPVGSPLSLECTVEGTSNPNLYWYRQAAGRGLQLLFYSVGIGQISSEVPQNLSASRPQDRQFILSSKKLLLSDSGFYLCAWSVRRGTEAFFGQGTRLTVV.

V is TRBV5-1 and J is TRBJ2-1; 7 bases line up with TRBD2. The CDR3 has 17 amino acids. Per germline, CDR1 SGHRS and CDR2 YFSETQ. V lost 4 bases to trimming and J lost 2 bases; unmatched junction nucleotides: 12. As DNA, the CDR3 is TGCGCCAGCAGCAGGAGACTTGCTAGCGGACCCTACAATGAGCAGTTCTTC. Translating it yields CASSRRLASGPYNEQFF. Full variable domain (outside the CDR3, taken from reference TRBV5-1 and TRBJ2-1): KAGVTQTPRYLIKTRGQQVTLSCSPISGHRSVSWYQQTPGQGLQFLFEYFSETQRNKGNFPGRFSGRQFSNSRSEMNVSTLELGDSALYLCASSRRLASGPYNEQFFGPGTRLTVL.

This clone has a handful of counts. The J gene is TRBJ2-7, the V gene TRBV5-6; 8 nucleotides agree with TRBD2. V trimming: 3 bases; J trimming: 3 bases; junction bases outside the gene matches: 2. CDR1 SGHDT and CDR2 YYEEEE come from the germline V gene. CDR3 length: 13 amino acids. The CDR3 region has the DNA TGTGCCAGCAGCTACGGGACTAGCTACGAGCAGTACGTC. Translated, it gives CASSYGTSYEQYV.

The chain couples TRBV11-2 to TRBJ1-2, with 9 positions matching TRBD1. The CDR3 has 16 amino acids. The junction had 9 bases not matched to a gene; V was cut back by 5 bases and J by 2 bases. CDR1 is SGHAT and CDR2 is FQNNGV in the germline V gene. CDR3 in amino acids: CASSPLQGAWNYGYTF. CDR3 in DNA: TGTGCCAGCAGCCCACTACAGGGGGCGTGGAACTATGGCTACACCTTC.

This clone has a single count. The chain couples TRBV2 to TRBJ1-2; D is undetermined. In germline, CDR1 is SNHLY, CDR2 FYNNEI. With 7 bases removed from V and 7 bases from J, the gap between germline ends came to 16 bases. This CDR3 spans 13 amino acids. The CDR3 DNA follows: TGTGCCAGCACCGTCGGGGAATACGGTGGCTACACCTTC. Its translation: CASTVGEYGGYTF. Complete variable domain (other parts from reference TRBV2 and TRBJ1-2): EPEVTQTPSHQVTQMGQEVILRCVPISNHLYFYWYRQILGQKVEFLVSFYNNEISEKSEIFDDQFSVERPDGSNFTLKIRSTKLEDSAMYFCASTVGEYGGYTFGSGTRLTVV.

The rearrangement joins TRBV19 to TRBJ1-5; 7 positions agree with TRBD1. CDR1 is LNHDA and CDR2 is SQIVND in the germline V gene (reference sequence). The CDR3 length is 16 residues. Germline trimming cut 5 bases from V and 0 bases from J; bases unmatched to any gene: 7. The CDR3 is CASSLGQPYSNQPQHF. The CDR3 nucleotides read TGTGCCAGTAGTTTGGGACAGCCTTATAGCAATCAGCCCCAGCATTTT.

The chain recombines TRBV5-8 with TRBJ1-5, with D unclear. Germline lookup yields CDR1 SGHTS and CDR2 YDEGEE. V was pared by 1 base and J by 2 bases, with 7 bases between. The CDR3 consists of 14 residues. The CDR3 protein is CASSLQGGNQPQHF. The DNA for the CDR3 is TGTGCCAGCAGCTTGCAAGGAGGCAATCAGCCCCAGCATTTT.

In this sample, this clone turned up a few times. The CDR3 coding sequence is TGTGCCAGCAGTCGGGCAGGGGTTACTGAAGCTTTCTTT. The encoded protein is CASSRAGVTEAFF. The V and J genes are TRBV5-6 and TRBJ1-1; a weak D match, TRBD1 (6 bases). Germline values: CDR1 SGHDT, CDR2 YYEEEE. The CDR3 consists of 13 residues. Trimming stripped 5 bases from V and 5 bases from J, with 13 bases between.

CDR3 sequence: CASSLDRGLWNEQFF. For the CDR3, the DNA is TGTGCCAGCAGCTTGGACAGGGGGCTTTGGAATGAGCAGTTCTTC. V is TRBV5-4 and J is TRBJ2-1, with TRBD1 matching 9 bases. In germline, CDR1 is SGHNT, CDR2 YYREEE (reference sequence). The CDR3 spans 15 residues. Germline trimming cut 0 bases from V and 7 bases from J; bases unmatched to any gene: 5.